This passage covers 18 T cell receptor beta chains from one sample sequenced in a study of blood T cell repertoires in COVID-19. Profiled with immunoSEQ multiplex PCR; TCRdb holds only in-frame clones, not every one. Of roughly 160,000 clones in the sample, 70% to 90% are singletons; the top ten hold 0.99%. Sequenced input: peripheral blood. The receptors originated from a man aged 18 to 29 with acute or convalescent COVID-19.

This clone was seen only a few times. The rearrangement uses TRBV21-1 and TRBJ1-5; the listed D gene, TRBD1, was not tested against the DNA. TRBV21-1 is a pseudogene. This CDR3 is built from 20 residues. The CDR3 loop reads CASSKRDRGPLLGPNQPQHF. CDR3 nucleotide sequence: TGTGCCAGCAGCAAAAGGGACAGGGGGCCATTATTGGGTCCCAATCAGCCCCAGCATTTT.

The V call is TRBV19, the J call TRBJ2-3, with 10 bases that match TRBD1. The CDR3 has 17 residues. V trimming: 4 bases; J trimming: 1 base; junction bases outside the gene matches: 8. Germline lookup yields CDR1 LNHDA and CDR2 SQIVND (reference sequence). The CDR3 nucleotides read TGTGCCAGTAGTAGCCGGGACAGGGGATTCGGCACAGATACGCAGTATTTT. Residues: CASSSRDRGFGTDTQYF.

The chain carries TRBV18 and TRBJ1-1, with D possibly matching TRBD1 (6 bases). Germline V lookup: CDR1 KGHSH, CDR2 LQKENI. The CDR3 runs to 15 residues. Trimming left V 2 bases short and J 1 base short, with 11 bases between. Here the CDR3 reads CASSPDRGRNTEAFF. CDR3 coding DNA: TGTGCCAGCTCACCAGATAGGGGGAGGAACACTGAAGCTTTCTTT. The whole variable domain, filled in from reference TRBV18 and TRBJ1-1, reads NAGVMQNPRHLVRRRGQEARLRCSPMKGHSHVYWYRQLPEEGLKFMVYLQKENIIDESGMPKERFSAEFPKEGPSILRIQQVVRGDSAAYFCASSPDRGRNTEAFFGQGTRLTVV.

CDR3 protein: CASSRTTGGQETQYF. DNA of the CDR3: TGCGCCAGCAGCCGAACCACGGGGGGCCAAGAGACCCAGTACTTC. The chain couples TRBV5-1 to TRBJ2-5; 7 nucleotides agree with TRBD2. Trimming removed 4 bases from V and 1 base from J; junction bases left unmatched: 7. The germline gives CDR1 SGHRS, CDR2 YFSETQ. The CDR3 totals 15 residues.

This sequence joins TRBV9 and TRBJ1-1; the match to TRBD1 covers 8 bases. J was trimmed by 1 base and V by 4 bases; bases with no gene match: 9. Germline V gene data show CDR1 as SGDLS and CDR2 as YYNGEE. The CDR3 runs 16 residues. CDR3 sequence reads: CASSPRIQGGNTEAFF. In DNA form, the CDR3 reads TGTGCCAGCAGCCCACGTATACAGGGGGGGAACACTGAAGCTTTCTTT.

This chain links TRBV7-9 with TRBJ1-1, with D perhaps matching TRBD1 (6 bases). V was cut by 1 base and J by 1 base, with 13 bases left in between. The CDR3 covers 16 residues. Germline V gene data show CDR1 as SEHNR and CDR2 as FQNEAQ (reference sequence). Here the CDR3 reads CASSLDTQGRNTEAFF. DNA for the CDR3: TGTGCCAGCAGCTTAGACACCCAGGGGAGGAACACTGAAGCTTTCTTT.

The gene calls are TRBV2 and TRBJ2-3, with a possible D match to TRBD1 (6 bases). The V gene's germline CDR1 is SNHLY and CDR2 FYNNEI. The CDR3 has 16 amino acids. The V end was cut by 2 bases, the J end by 2 bases, with 14 bases between. CDR3 region: CASSEFSGAYTDTQYF. The CDR3 DNA sequence: TGTGCCAGCAGTGAATTCTCAGGGGCGTACACAGATACGCAGTATTTT.

CDR3 amino acids: CASSTDRGRGELFF. The CDR3 nucleotides are TGTGCCAGCAGCACCGACAGGGGCCGGGGGGAGCTGTTTTTT. The chain uses TRBV7-3 and TRBJ2-2; 8 bases line up with TRBD1. The CDR3 extends over 14 amino acids. Germline CDR1 SGHTA, CDR2 FQGTGA. V dropped 5 bases and J dropped 8; count of bases not matched to a gene: 7.

The V and J genes are TRBV10-3 and TRBJ2-7, with 8 positions matching TRBD1. This CDR3 contains 16 residues. Per the germline V gene, CDR1 is ENHRY and CDR2 is SYGVKD. After removal of 1 base from V and 1 base from J, the junction contained 6 bases not matched to a gene. CDR3 nucleotides: TGTGCCATCAGTGAGTTTTCCGGACAGGGTTCCTACGAGCAGTACTTC. Translated: CAISEFSGQGSYEQYF.

The CDR3 DNA reads TGTGCCAGTAGTTGGGGCAGGGGGGCCTCCTACGAGCAGTACTTC. Protein: CASSWGRGASYEQYF. V gene TRBV19 combines with J gene TRBJ2-7; possible D gene TRBD1, 7 bases. Trimming took off 5 bases at V and 0 bases at J, with 14 bases between the two ends. The CDR3 sequence is 15 residues long. Germline loops: CDR1 LNHDA, CDR2 SQIVND (reference sequence).

The chain's CDR3 is CASSSAQITNEKLFF. As DNA, the CDR3 is TGTGCCAGCAGCTCCGCCCAGATAACTAATGAAAAACTGTTTTTT. This rearrangement joins TRBV7-2 to TRBJ1-4, with unresolved D. CDR3 size: 15 residues. Per the germline V gene, CDR1 is SGHTA and CDR2 is FQGNSA. The ends were cut back, 4 bases at V and 1 base at J, with 10 bases in the middle. Together with reference TRBV7-2 and TRBJ1-4, the CDR3 gives the full variable domain: GAGVSQSPSNKVTEKGKDVELRCDPISGHTALYWYRQSLGQGLEFLIYFQGNSAPDKSGLPSDRFSAERTGGSVSTLTIQRTQQEDSAVYLCASSSAQITNEKLFFGSGTQLSVL.

The chain links TRBV5-1 to TRBJ2-1; 7 nucleotides align to TRBD1. There are 15 residues in the CDR3. Germline-derived CDR1 and CDR2 are SGHRS and YFSETQ. V was clipped by 6 bases and J by 0 bases; unmatched bases: 6. Here the CDR3 reads CASKTGASSYNEQFF. The CDR3 DNA is TGCGCCAGCAAAACAGGGGCTAGCTCCTACAATGAGCAGTTCTTC.

The chain combines TRBV7-3 with TRBJ2-3, with 8 positions matching TRBD2. V lost 6 bases, J lost 8 bases, and 13 bases stayed unmatched. Germline-derived CDR1 and CDR2 are SGHTA and FQGTGA. CDR3 length: 15 residues. The CDR3 loop reads CASRRSTSEQGTQYF. DNA for the CDR3: TGTGCCAGCAGAAGATCGACTAGCGAGCAGGGTACGCAGTATTTT.

As to this clone: This specimen includes other DNA sequences encoding the same CDR3. The chain has TRBV5-1 and TRBJ1-2; 7 bases are shared with TRBD1. Looked up from germline, CDR1 is SGHRS and CDR2 is YFSETQ. V shed 5 bases, J shed 2 bases, and the junction held 3 bases outside the gene matches. The CDR3 loop spans 13 amino acids. Written as DNA, the CDR3 is TGCGCCAGCAGTGACAGGGCAAACTATGGCTACACCTTC. It translates to CASSDRANYGYTF.

CDR3 DNA sequence: TGTGCCAGCATCACCATAGCGGGAGACAATGAGCAGTTCTTC. It is translated as CASITIAGDNEQFF. The J gene is TRBJ2-1, the V gene TRBV7-8, with TRBD2 matching over 9 bases. The CDR3 runs 14 residues. The trim removed 7 bases at V and 5 bases at J, leaving 6 bases unmatched. Germline V gene data show CDR1 as SGHVS and CDR2 as FQNEAQ.

The chain links TRBV3-1 (or the pseudogene TRBV3-2) to TRBJ1-6, with D unclear. Germline assignment: CDR1 LGHDT and CDR2 YNNKEL (reference sequence). V was cut by 2 bases and J by 4 bases, with 6 bases left in between. CDR3 length: 14 amino acids. CDR3 sequence (DNA): TGTGCCAGCAGCCAAAACATTTATAATTCACCCCTCCACTTT. The encoded protein is CASSQNIYNSPLHF.

The J gene is TRBJ1-2, the V gene TRBV24-1; the match to TRBD1 covers 7 bases. The CDR3 has 15 residues. With V trimmed by 5 bases and J by 0 bases, 5 bases remained unmatched. Germline V gene data show CDR1 as KGHDR and CDR2 as SFDVKD. Here the CDR3 reads CATSGGQSPNYGYTF. The CDR3 coding sequence is TGTGCCACCAGTGGGGGACAGAGCCCTAACTATGGCTACACCTTC.

This rearrangement joins TRBV5-1 to TRBJ2-3; TRBD2 aligns across 9 bases. From germline, CDR1 is SGHRS and CDR2 YFSETQ. This CDR3 comprises 15 residues. With 1 base clipped from V and 10 bases from J, the junction kept 10 bases outside the gene matches. The DNA of the CDR3 is TGCGCCAGCAGCTTGTCAGTAGCGGGGGACCTGGCGCAGTATTTT. The encoded protein is CASSLSVAGDLAQYF.